Included here is one T cell receptor (beta chain) sequence, with context. What this receptor recognizes is not known. Base qualities are not provided; no much larger clone lies one nucleotide away. This entry is derived from a study of shared clonotypes between healthy human individuals (dated by TCRdb to 2018 to 2021). For the wider study: The cohort included a few men and a couple of women between 18 and 49 years of age. Different laboratories and diverse techniques were used to prepare libraries and sequence TCR repertoires, to increase sequencing depth and limit assay-specific biases. Between about 0.8 and 8.9 billion PBMCs per donor were obtained by leukapheresis. To estimate repertoire size and how much clonotype sharing occurs between individuals, the study deeply sequenced the blood TCR repertoires of a handful of healthy adults. For each donor, CD4 naive and CD4 memory were each given three plates, CD8 naive was given two plates, and CD8 memory was given one plate.

Using the deep immunoSEQ assay, TCR CDR3 regions were amplified from genomic DNA by multiplex PCR. For each cell subset, the extracted genomic DNA was distributed evenly across all wells of several immunoSEQ 96-well plates, and each plate served as one replicate. For sorted subsets, about 0.2 ug genomic DNA, equal to about 30,000 T cell genomes, was loaded into each replicate PCR. Purified libraries were measured with a Qubit 3.0 fluorometer, size-checked on a Bioanalyzer 2100, and measured again with the KAPA Library Quantification kit. Every immunoSEQ 96-well plate was sequenced on a dedicated single-read 150-cycle Illumina NextSeq 550 flow cell. The original pipeline was this. Because the immunoSEQ output included only junctional sequences and no quality scores, the filtering could not be the same as the filtering used for full-length reads. Sequences were annotated with PyIR, a Python wrapper for IgBLAST v1.9, using IMGT germline references to assign V/J genes and CDR3. Reads were filtered out if the reads had weak V/J assignments (E-value above 1e-6), no CDR3, stop codons, out-of-frame junctions, or ambiguous translated residues. V3J clonotypes were defined as sequences sharing an identical inferred V gene, J gene, and CDR3 amino acid sequence. Percentage overlap between repertoires was computed as shared unique clonotypes divided by the size of the smaller repertoire. Repertoire richness was assessed with RTK rarefaction, the Chao1 estimator, and Recon v2.1 estimates of unobserved clonotypes. Generation probabilities were computed with OLGA for all TCRbeta clonotypes obtained by the gDNA method from several donors. This is the immuneACCESS table as TCRdb keeps it, with only in-frame sequences that have V and J called. A part of the clones is gone; compared with another copy, unresolved V genes explain less than half, and the rest is unexplained. The V and J calls and clone size were taken over from that table, and D and trimming were inferred from the DNA. This sample has about 2.1 million clones in its table, and approximately 92% of those were observed once. Of the sample, about 1.7% falls within the top ten clones.

For the CD8 naive samples, CD45RO-negative cells were positively selected for CCR7, yielding a CD45RA+CCR7+ population from which TemRA cells were excluded. The donors were healthy, HIV-negative adults who had no recently reported acute infections or vaccinations. All donors were Caucasian adults living in Nashville, Tennessee, USA. Blood was collected by leukapheresis, and PBMCs were isolated by Ficoll-Histopaque density gradient centrifugation and then cryopreserved in liquid nitrogen vapor phase. Purity and quantity of every magnetically sorted T cell population were checked by analytical flow cytometry. From each sorted fraction, genomic DNA was isolated and quantified by UV absorbance on a Nanodrop 2000c. Study-wide findings and limitations: Incomplete sequencing was indicated by rarefaction of sorted-subset datasets, despite the large sequencing depth. Only blood was sampled, and tissue TCR repertoires likely differ from those in blood. Naive subsets generally had larger estimated clonotype richness than memory subsets. The genetic and exposure-history diversity represented was limited by the small number of donors. Sharing across a few donors was observed for approximately 5% of naive CD4, under 4% of naive CD8, 2.3% of memory CD4, and roughly 0.4% of memory CD8 clonotypes. Pairwise subsampling led to the expectation that sequencing depth would affect the degree of clonotype sharing among donors. Clonotypes shared by all four sorted-subset donors showed higher generation probabilities than non-shared clonotypes.

The sequenced sample consisted of naive CD8+ T cells from PBMCs. The sample's cell subset or site label, in plain terms: CD45RA+CCR7+. The TCR sequence derives from a man younger than 30 in good health. Some clones in this sample may be carry-over from other donors' samples.

CDR3 protein: CASSHRQGGGELFF. The sequenced DNA: TGCGCCAGCAGCCACAGACAGGGGGGCGGGGAGCTGTTTTTT. The receptor chain draws on TRBV4-3 and TRBJ2-2, with 9 junctional bases fitting TRBD1. As encoded in the germline V gene, CDR1 is LGHNA while CDR2 is YSLEER. Unmatched junction bases come to 3, with V trimmed by 3 bases and J by 7 bases. Counted from cysteine to phenylalanine, this CDR3 has 14 amino acids. The entry retains the CDR3 DNA only, 42 bases that are in frame from base 1.